The source of this T cell receptor (beta chain) is a study of identical twins. All donors were healthy Caucasians. Details on this clonotype: The antigen is undetermined.

Study-wide points: Whereas memory repertoires showed no such difference, abundant cord blood beta clonotypes carried fewer insertions.

MiXCR was run by TCRdb on the 5' RACE reads, yielding one entry per CDR3 protein. Found here are fewer than 900,000 distinct CDR3 sequences, roughly 18% of them singletons; the top ten hold over 10%. The V and J ends lost 5 bases and 5 bases respectively, with 9 bases between them. CDR3 length: 13 amino acids. Germline assignment: CDR1 MNHNS and CDR2 SASEGT. The sample also formed part of further work on T cells expressing NK-cell markers. That investigation notes: For several donors, the dominant NKG2C+ clonotypes made up about 1.0-7.5% of their CD8+ T cells. In a handful of donors, dominant clonotypes made up 28.3-60.1% of CD3+CD56-NKG2C+ cells.

The sequenced material came from PBMCs. The J gene is TRBJ1-4, the V gene TRBV6-1; the D is unclear. The TCR sequence derives from a woman aged 18-30 years in good health. CDR3 DNA: TGTGCCAGCAGTCGAACCTGGAATGAAAAACTGTTTTTT. This encodes CASSRTWNEKLFF.